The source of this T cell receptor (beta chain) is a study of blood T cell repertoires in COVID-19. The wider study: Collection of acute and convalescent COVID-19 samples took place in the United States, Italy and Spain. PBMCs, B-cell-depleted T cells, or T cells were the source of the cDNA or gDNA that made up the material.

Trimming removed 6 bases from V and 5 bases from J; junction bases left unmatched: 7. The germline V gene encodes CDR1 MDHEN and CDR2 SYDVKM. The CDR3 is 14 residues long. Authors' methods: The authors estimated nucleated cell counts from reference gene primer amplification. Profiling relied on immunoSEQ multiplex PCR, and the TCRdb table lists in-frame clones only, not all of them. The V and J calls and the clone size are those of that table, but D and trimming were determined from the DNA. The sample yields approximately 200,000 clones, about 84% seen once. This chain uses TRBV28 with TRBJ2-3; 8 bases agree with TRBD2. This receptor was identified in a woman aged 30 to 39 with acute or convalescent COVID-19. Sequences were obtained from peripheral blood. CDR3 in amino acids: CASSLDAGGDTQYF. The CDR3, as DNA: TGTGCCAGCAGCTTAGACGCGGGGGGAGATACGCAGTATTTT.